This entry describes one T cell receptor (beta chain). Its specificity is not known. This sample was included in a study of PD-1 blockade in classical Hodgkin lymphoma. Study-wide findings and caveats: Initiation of nivolumab under 1 year after ASCT led to exclusion of patients.

Every patient experienced relapse after autologous stem cell transplantation, and brentuximab vedotin exposure varied. TCRdb's table, derived via immunoSEQ multiplex PCR, lists solely in-frame clones and lacks some. Of fewer than 100,000 clones listed, 92% are singletons. V lost 2 bases and J lost 5, with 19 bases in between. The CDR3 has 17 amino acids. In germline, CDR1 is SGHAT, CDR2 FQNNGV. The chain uses TRBV11-2 and TRBJ2-1, with D perhaps matching TRBD2 (6 bases). The sequencing here drew on peripheral blood mononuclear cells (PBMCs), taken at baseline. The receptor comes from a human donor with classical Hodgkin lymphoma. The CDR3 reads CASSLPRLLARHNEQFF. The CDR3 DNA sequence: TGTGCCAGCAGCTTACCCCGGCTTCTAGCGCGCCACAATGAGCAGTTCTTC.